The T cell receptor beta chain under discussion was sequenced for a study of T cell responses to AZD1222 COVID-19 vaccine. The study, taken as a whole, reports: Repertoire sampling was restricted to post-peak T cell response timepoints. The breadth and depth of Spike-specific TCRs increased once two AZD1222 doses had been given. The span of vaccine-associated CD4 TCRs extended across spike, with dominance at 160-218 and 743-854.

For this clone: The antigen is unknown.

This table comes from immunoSEQ multiplex PCR, and its TCRdb copy is limited to in-frame clones, with some not included. The sample has just under 85,000 clones, roughly 82% seen once. The germline CDR1 and CDR2 sequences are GTSNPN and SVGIG (reference sequence). Germline trimming cut 2 bases from V and 4 bases from J; bases unmatched to any gene: 11. The CDR3 consists of 16 residues. The sequenced sample was peripheral blood, obtained on day 0 of AZD1222 vaccination. This TCR was recovered from an adult in good health. V gene TRBV30 combines with J gene TRBJ1-3, with 7 nucleotides matching TRBD1. In DNA form, the CDR3 reads TGTGCCTGGAGTAGACAGGGAATCATAACCGGAAACACCATATATTTT. Translated: CAWSRQGIITGNTIYF.